Listed below are T cell receptor beta chains from one sample, sequenced in a study of T cells in Graves' hyperthyroidism and ophthalmopathy. TCRdb reprocessed the multiplex PCR reads via MiXCR and lists one record per CDR3 protein. This sample has 600,000 or so distinct CDR3 sequences, with 11% to 15% found just once. Material for sequencing was blood. The receptor source for this set is a young woman with Graves' ophthalmopathy. CDR3s include the opening cysteine and the closing phenylalanine or tryptophan. Each record gives: D gene, J gene, clone size, V gene, CDR3 DNA, CDR3 protein. D genes are given only for firm matches. Clone size is given for some rows only: seen once, a few or many times, or a class if the clone is expanded.

d_gene: TRBD1
j_gene: TRBJ1-5
abundance: -
v_gene: TRBV12-5
CDR3nt: TGTGCTAGTGGGCCCGGGACAGCCCCAAGGGAGTATCAGCCCCAGCATTTT
CDR3aa: CASGPGTAPREYQPQHF

d_gene: -
j_gene: TRBJ1-2
abundance: -
v_gene: TRBV29-1
CDR3nt: TGCAGCGTTGTGGGCCTGGTGGGTAACTATGGCTACACCTTC
CDR3aa: CSVVGLVGNYGYTF

d_gene: -
j_gene: TRBJ2-4
abundance: many
v_gene: TRBV30
CDR3nt: TGTGCCTGGAGTTTGGGAATACACTACATTCAGTACTTC
CDR3aa: CAWSLGIHYIQYF

d_gene: TRBD2
j_gene: TRBJ2-1
abundance: many
v_gene: TRBV24-1
CDR3nt: TGTGCCACCAGTGACCCCGGGGGTAGCGGGACTTACAATGAGCAGTTCTTC
CDR3aa: CATSDPGGSGTYNEQFF

d_gene: -
j_gene: TRBJ1-5
abundance: many
v_gene: TRBV28
CDR3nt: TGTGCCAGCAGTTTTCTACAGGGAAATCAGCCCCAGCATTTT
CDR3aa: CASSFLQGNQPQHF

d_gene: TRBD2
j_gene: TRBJ2-7
abundance: few
v_gene: TRBV4-2
CDR3nt: TGTGCCAGCAGCCAAGCATTTAGCGGGAGTATACCTTACGAGCAGTACTTC
CDR3aa: CASSQAFSGSIPYEQYF

d_gene: -
j_gene: TRBJ2-7
abundance: many
v_gene: TRBV5-6
CDR3nt: TGTGCCAGCAGCTTGGCCGGCAGGGGAGGCTACGAGCAGTACTTC
CDR3aa: CASSLAGRGGYEQYF

d_gene: TRBD1
j_gene: TRBJ1-4
abundance: many
v_gene: TRBV6-1
CDR3nt: TGTGCCAGCAGCTACGGACAGGGCAGCGAAAAACTGTTTTTT
CDR3aa: CASSYGQGSEKLFF

d_gene: -
j_gene: TRBJ1-1
abundance: few
v_gene: TRBV4-2
CDR3nt: TGTGCCAGCAGCCAAGGAATTGGAGGGCGGACTGAAGCTTTCTTT
CDR3aa: CASSQGIGGRTEAFF

d_gene: TRBD2
j_gene: TRBJ2-5
abundance: -
v_gene: TRBV24-1
CDR3nt: TGTGCCACCAACGGGAGGGCCGGAGAGACCCAGTACTTC
CDR3aa: CATNGRAGETQYF

d_gene: -
j_gene: TRBJ2-4
abundance: -
v_gene: TRBV6-6
CDR3nt: TGTGCCAGCAGTTACTCATCCTTGGCCCAAAACATTCAGTACTTC
CDR3aa: CASSYSSLAQNIQYF

d_gene: TRBD2
j_gene: TRBJ2-6
abundance: many
v_gene: TRBV6-1
CDR3nt: TGTGCCAGCAGGACTAGCTGGTCTGGGGCCAACGTCCTGACTTTC
CDR3aa: CASRTSWSGANVLTF

d_gene: TRBD1
j_gene: TRBJ2-1
abundance: -
v_gene: TRBV7-6
CDR3nt: TGTGCCAGCAGCCCCCCCGGGACAGGGTTCAATGAGCAGTTCTTC
CDR3aa: CASSPPGTGFNEQFF

d_gene: TRBD2
j_gene: TRBJ2-1
abundance: many
v_gene: TRBV7-9
CDR3nt: TGTGCCAGCAGCTTTACGGGAGGGGGGAATGAGCAGTTCTTC
CDR3aa: CASSFTGGGNEQFF

d_gene: -
j_gene: TRBJ1-1
abundance: many
v_gene: TRBV20-1
CDR3nt: TGCAGTGCTAGAGATCCTAGGGGGAGAGGGACTGAAGCTTTCTTT
CDR3aa: CSARDPRGRGTEAFF

d_gene: -
j_gene: TRBJ1-2
abundance: many
v_gene: TRBV5-1
CDR3nt: TGCGCCAGCAGCTTGTCGGGAAACTATGGCTACACCTTC
CDR3aa: CASSLSGNYGYTF

d_gene: TRBD2
j_gene: TRBJ2-1
abundance: many
v_gene: TRBV7-8
CDR3nt: TGTGCCAGCAGCGCAGGACTAGCGGGAGTTCGTTATGAGCAGTTCTTC
CDR3aa: CASSAGLAGVRYEQFF

d_gene: TRBD1
j_gene: TRBJ1-2
abundance: many
v_gene: TRBV20-1
CDR3nt: TGCAGTGCCACCGGGACAGATGGCTACACCTTC
CDR3aa: CSATGTDGYTF

d_gene: -
j_gene: TRBJ2-1
abundance: -
v_gene: TRBV6-2/TRBV6-3
CDR3nt: TGTGCCAGCAGTTACTCCGGGAGAGGAGATGAGCAGTTCTTC
CDR3aa: CASSYSGRGDEQFF

d_gene: TRBD2
j_gene: TRBJ2-2
abundance: many
v_gene: TRBV20-1
CDR3nt: TGCAGTGCCCGGACTAGCGAGACCGGGGAGCTGTTTTTT
CDR3aa: CSARTSETGELFF

d_gene: -
j_gene: TRBJ2-3
abundance: few
v_gene: TRBV9
CDR3nt: TGTGCCAGCAGCGGGACTGTAATTAGCACAGATACGCAGTATTTT
CDR3aa: CASSGTVISTDTQYF

d_gene: -
j_gene: TRBJ2-7
abundance: -
v_gene: TRBV12-3/TRBV12-4
CDR3nt: TGTGCCAGCAGTTTAGCAGGGCATGCCTCCTACGAGCAGTACTTC
CDR3aa: CASSLAGHASYEQYF